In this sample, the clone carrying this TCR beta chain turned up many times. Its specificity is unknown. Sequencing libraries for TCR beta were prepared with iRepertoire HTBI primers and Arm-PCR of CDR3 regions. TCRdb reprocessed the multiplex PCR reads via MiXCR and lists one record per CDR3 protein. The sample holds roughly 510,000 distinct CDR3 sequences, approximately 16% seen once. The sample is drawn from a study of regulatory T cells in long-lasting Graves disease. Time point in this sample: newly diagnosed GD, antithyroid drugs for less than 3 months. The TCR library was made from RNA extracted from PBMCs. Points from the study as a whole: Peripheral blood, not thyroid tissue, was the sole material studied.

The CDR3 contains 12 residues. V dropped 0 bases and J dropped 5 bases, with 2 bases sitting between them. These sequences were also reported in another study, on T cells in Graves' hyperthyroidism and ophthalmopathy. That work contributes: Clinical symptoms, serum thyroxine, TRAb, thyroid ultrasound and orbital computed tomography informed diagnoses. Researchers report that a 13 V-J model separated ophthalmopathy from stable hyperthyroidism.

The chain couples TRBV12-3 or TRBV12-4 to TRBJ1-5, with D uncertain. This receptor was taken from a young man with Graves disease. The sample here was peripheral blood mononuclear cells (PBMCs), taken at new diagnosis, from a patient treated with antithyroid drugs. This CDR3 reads CASSLAYQPQHF. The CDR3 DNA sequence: TGTGCCAGCAGTTTAGCATATCAGCCCCAGCATTTT.